This TCR beta chain originates from a study of identical twins. J lost 1 base, V lost 3 bases, and 11 bases had no gene match. The CDR3 loop spans 19 amino acids. The germline V gene encodes CDR1 SGHRS and CDR2 YFSETQ. Whole-study findings and limits: Among out-of-frame alpha sequences shared by twins, low generation probability occurred in excess. High-abundance cord blood beta clonotypes had fewer insertions; memory repertoires showed none.

A universal primer site arose from template switching, and cDNA bore unique molecular identifiers. TCRdb analysed the 5' RACE reads with MiXCR anew, one entry per CDR3 protein. The profile covers approximately 530,000 distinct CDR3 sequences, with around 22% appearing a single time and around 0.48% taken by the ten largest. In this sample, this clonotype turned up a few times. The antigen remains undetermined. The same sample was also used in a study of yellow fever vaccine responses in identical twins. This second study says: Twins reportedly showed a vaccine T cell response that seemed partly convergent and partly personalized.

J is TRBJ2-1 and V is TRBV5-1, with TRBD2 matching over 12 bases. The receptor comes from a young woman in good health. Sequencing input: CD4+ T cells sorted from blood. CDR3 loop: CASSSPSSGGARSYNEQFF. CDR3 DNA sequence: TGCGCCAGCAGCTCCCCCTCTAGCGGGGGGGCCCGTTCCTACAATGAGCAGTTCTTC.